This TCR beta chain was captured by sequencing in a study of T cells in Graves' hyperthyroidism and ophthalmopathy. Study background: Pretreatment peripheral blood was obtained at initial diagnosis. Study-level results: From stable hyperthyroidism, ophthalmopathy was separated by a 13 V-J model.

Amplified regions were TCR beta CDR3 sequences from RNA transcripts. The TCR CDR3 first-round RT-PCR relied on the HTBI primer set. TCRdb fed the multiplex PCR reads into MiXCR, producing one record per CDR3 protein. This table holds some 500,000 distinct CDR3 sequences, more than 15% found once. A note on this clonotype: Antigen specificity is unknown. This may come from a read error, since a much larger clone is one base off. Since the CDR3 does not end with the conserved phenylalanine or tryptophan, this likely comes from a read error.

Active moderate-to-severe ophthalmopathy, Clinical Activity Score at least 3, NOSPECS at least 4, under 3 months' duration. Diagnoses were made from clinical symptoms, serum measures (thyroxine and TRAb), thyroid ultrasound and orbital computed tomography. The sequencing input was blood. This sequence originates from a young woman with Graves' ophthalmopathy.

The CDR3 nucleotides are TGTGCCAGCAGCCCCGAGGGGAATCCCACAGATACGCAGTATTCT. Translating it yields CASSPEGNPTDTQYS. The chain links TRBV28 to TRBJ2-3, with D perhaps TRBD1 or TRBD2 (5 bases each). The CDR3 runs 15 residues. V gave up 6 bases and J gave up 2 bases, with 15 bases separating them. Germline V gene sequence: CDR1 MDHEN, CDR2 SYDVKM.